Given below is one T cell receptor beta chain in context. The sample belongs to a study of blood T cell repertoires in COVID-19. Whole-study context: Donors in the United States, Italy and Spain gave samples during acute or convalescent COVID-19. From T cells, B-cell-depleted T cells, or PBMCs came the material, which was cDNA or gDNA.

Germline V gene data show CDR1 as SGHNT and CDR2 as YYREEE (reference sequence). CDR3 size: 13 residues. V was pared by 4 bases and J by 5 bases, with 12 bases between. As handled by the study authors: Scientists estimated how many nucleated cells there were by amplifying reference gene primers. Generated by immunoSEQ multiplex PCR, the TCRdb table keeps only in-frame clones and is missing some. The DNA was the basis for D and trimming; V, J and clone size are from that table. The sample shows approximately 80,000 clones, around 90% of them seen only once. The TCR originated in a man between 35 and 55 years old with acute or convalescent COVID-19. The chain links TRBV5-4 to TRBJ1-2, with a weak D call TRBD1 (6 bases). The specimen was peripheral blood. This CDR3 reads CASSPRTAYGYTF. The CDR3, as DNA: TGTGCCAGCAGCCCCCGGACAGCATATGGCTACACCTTC.